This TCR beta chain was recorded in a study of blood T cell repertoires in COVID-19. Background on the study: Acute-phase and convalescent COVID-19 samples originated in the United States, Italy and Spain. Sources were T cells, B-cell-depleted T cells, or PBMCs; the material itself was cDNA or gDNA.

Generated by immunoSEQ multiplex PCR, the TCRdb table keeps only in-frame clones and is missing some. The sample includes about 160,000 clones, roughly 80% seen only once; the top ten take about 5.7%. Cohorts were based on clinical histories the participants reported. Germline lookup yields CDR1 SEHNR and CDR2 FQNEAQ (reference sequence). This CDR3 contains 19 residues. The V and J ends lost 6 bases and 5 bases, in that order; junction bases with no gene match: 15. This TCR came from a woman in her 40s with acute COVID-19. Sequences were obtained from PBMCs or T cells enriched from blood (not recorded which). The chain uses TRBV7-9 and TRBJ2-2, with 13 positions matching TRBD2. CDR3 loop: CASRLSGPGLAGQTGELFF. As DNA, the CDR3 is TGTGCCAGCAGGCTATCGGGCCCGGGACTAGCGGGACAAACCGGGGAGCTGTTTTTT.